This entry lists 9 T cell receptor beta chains sequenced from one sample in a study of blood T cells in healthy people across ages. Using a J-beta primer mix together with a sample-barcoded 5' primer, a second PCR was run for about 6 to 12 cycles. TCRdb re-analysed the 5' RACE reads in MiXCR, keeping a single row per CDR3 protein. The table includes hundreds of thousands of distinct CDR3 sequences, over 40% detected once. Sequenced material: blood. The receptor set was obtained from a woman of 80 years or more in good health.

The chain uses TRBV5-6 and TRBJ2-1, with 7 positions matching TRBD1. The germline CDR1 and CDR2 sequences are SGHDT and YYEEEE. V lost 4 bases, J lost 2 bases, and 3 bases stayed unmatched. This CDR3 spans 14 amino acids. The CDR3 DNA is TGTGCCAGCAGCGGCGACAGGGCCTACAATGAGCAGTTCTTC. It specifies CASSGDRAYNEQFF. The full variable domain, its missing parts supplied by reference TRBV5-6 and TRBJ2-1, is DAGVTQSPTHLIKTRGQQVTLRCSPKSGHDTVSWYQQALGQGPQFIFQYYEEEERQRGNFPDRFSGHQFPNYSSELNVNALLLGDSALYLCASSGDRAYNEQFFGPGTRLTVL.

The chain uses TRBV12-3 or TRBV12-4 and TRBJ2-1; D gene ambiguous. Trimming pared 7 bases from V and 13 bases from J, leaving 23 bases between. There are 14 residues in the CDR3. In DNA, the CDR3 is TGTGCCAGCAAATTTTCTAAGGCTACGGAGACCCAGTTCTTC. This encodes CASKFSKATETQFF.

There are a few counts of this clonotype. The chain employs TRBV6-1 and TRBJ2-1; possible D gene TRBD2, 5 bases. CDR1 is MNHNS, CDR2 SASEGT, per germline. CDR3 length equals 14 residues. V was trimmed by 7 bases and J by 4 bases, leaving 14 bases between them. The CDR3 protein is CASKPGNPYNEQFF. CDR3 nucleotides: TGTGCCAGCAAGCCCGGGAACCCATACAATGAGCAGTTCTTC.

The rearrangement links TRBV12-3 or TRBV12-4 to TRBJ1-4; TRBD1 is a possible D gene (5 bases). The V gene lost 5 bases and the J gene lost 0 bases, with 7 bases spanning the gap. This CDR3 has 14 amino acids. CDR3 region: CASSMTATNEKLFF. The CDR3 coding sequence is TGTGCCAGCAGTATGACAGCAACTAATGAAAAACTGTTTTTT.

This clonotype has a count of ten or more. CDR3 coding DNA: TGTGCCAGCAGCCAAGAATCCATTCAGTACTTC. Its translation is CASSQESIQYF. This sequence joins TRBV3-1 and TRBJ2-4; unclear D gene. Germline V lookup: CDR1 LGHDT, CDR2 YNNKEL (reference sequence). CDR3 length: 11 residues. V lost 0 bases to trimming and J lost 9 bases, with 3 bases between them.

V and J are TRBV29-1 and TRBJ1-1, with a weak D call TRBD1 (6 bases). V was clipped by 2 bases and J by 4 bases, with 14 bases between them. In germline, CDR1 is SQVTM, CDR2 ANQGSEA. The CDR3 runs to 14 residues. The CDR3 loop is CSVERAGEGTEAFF. The CDR3 bases are TGCAGCGTTGAAAGGGCAGGGGAAGGCACTGAAGCTTTCTTT.

In this sample, this clonotype turned up many times. CDR3 nucleotide sequence: TGTGCCAGCAGCTTAGGCGGGAGAATAGATACGCAGTATTTT. It codes for CASSLGGRIDTQYF. This chain links TRBV11-1 with TRBJ2-3, with 7 bases aligning to TRBD2. This CDR3 spans 14 amino acids. Trimming took 1 base from V and 5 from J; bases not matched to a gene: 3. The V gene's germline CDR1 is SGHAT and CDR2 FQDESV (reference sequence).

This clonotype was seen a few times. The chain links TRBV3-1 to TRBJ2-7, with TRBD1 matching 10 bases. Germline CDR1 reads LGHDT; CDR2 reads YNNKEL (reference sequence). V shed 4 bases, J shed 5 bases, and the junction held 5 bases outside the gene matches. The CDR3 totals 14 residues. In DNA form, the CDR3 reads TGTGCCAGCAGCCCCCGGGACAGGGGTAACGAGCAGTACTTC. Translated, it gives CASSPRDRGNEQYF.

This clonotype was counted at least ten times. The chain carries TRBV14 and TRBJ2-1; D gene uncertain. The CDR3 extends over 13 amino acids. The germline V gene has CDR1 SGHDN and CDR2 FVKESK. V was clipped by 0 bases and J by 9 bases, with 9 bases between them. The CDR3 protein is CASSQEWSGEQFF. The CDR3 coding sequence is TGTGCCAGCAGCCAAGAATGGTCGGGTGAGCAGTTCTTC.